Listed below are T cell receptor beta chains from one sample, sequenced in a study of post-analysis software for immune sequencing data. TCRdb reanalysed the PCR reads using MiXCR and keeps one entry per CDR3 protein. The data hold roughly 400,000 distinct CDR3 sequences, with over 30% observed a single time. Sample: blood. All receptors come from a girl aged 2 to 10 with multiple sclerosis. Each CDR3 is given with its conserved first and last residue. A D gene is named only where the DNA matches it firmly. Clone size is stated in some rows and not others, as once, few, many or a class when expanded.

clone size: NA; D gene: TRBD2; J gene: TRBJ2-4; V gene: TRBV28; CDR3 DNA: TGTGCCAGCAGTTTAGGCGGAGGGCTAGCGGGGGAGGAAAACATTCAGTACTTC; CDR3 protein: CASSLGGGLAGEENIQYF
clone size: NA; D gene: TRBD1; J gene: TRBJ2-4; V gene: TRBV28; CDR3 DNA: TGTGCCAGCAGTTTCACCCTTCCGGGACAGAACCTAGCCAAAAACATTCAGTACTTC; CDR3 protein: CASSFTLPGQNLAKNIQYF
clone size: many; D gene: NA; J gene: TRBJ2-7; V gene: TRBV27; CDR3 DNA: TGTGCCAGCAGGAACACCTACGAGCAGTACTTC; CDR3 protein: CASRNTYEQYF
clone size: few; D gene: TRBD1; J gene: TRBJ1-1; V gene: TRBV4-1; CDR3 DNA: TGCGCCAGCAGTCCGAACGACAGGGAGGAGGCTGAAGCTTTCTTT; CDR3 protein: CASSPNDREEAEAFF
clone size: NA; D gene: TRBD1; J gene: TRBJ2-7; V gene: TRBV11-1; CDR3 DNA: TGTGCCAGCAGCCTATGGGGGACAGGGGGCCTCGAGCAGTACTTC; CDR3 protein: CASSLWGTGGLEQYF
clone size: few; D gene: TRBD2; J gene: TRBJ2-1; V gene: TRBV9; CDR3 DNA: TGTGCCAGCACCCCGGGACTAGCGGAAGACAATGAGCAGTTCTTC; CDR3 protein: CASTPGLAEDNEQFF
clone size: NA; D gene: NA; J gene: TRBJ1-5; V gene: TRBV25-1; CDR3 DNA: TGTGCCAGCAGCTCGGAAGGACGCAATCAGCCCCAGCATTTT; CDR3 protein: CASSSEGRNQPQHF
clone size: NA; D gene: TRBD2; J gene: TRBJ2-1; V gene: TRBV20-1; CDR3 DNA: TGCAGTGCGGTACCGGGACTAGCGGGAGCCTCGGCGAATTACAATGAGCAGTTCTTC; CDR3 protein: CSAVPGLAGASANYNEQFF
clone size: NA; D gene: NA; J gene: TRBJ2-5; V gene: TRBV10-3; CDR3 DNA: TGTGCCATCAGTGAGCGCCCGGGGAGCCAAGAGACCCAGTACTTC; CDR3 protein: CAISERPGSQETQYF
clone size: once; D gene: NA; J gene: TRBJ1-1; V gene: TRBV30; CDR3 DNA: TGTGCCTGGAGTGATGGGCAGGTTGAAGCTTTCTTT; CDR3 protein: CAWSDGQVEAFF
clone size: NA; D gene: NA; J gene: TRBJ1-1; V gene: TRBV7-8; CDR3 DNA: TGTGCCAGCAGCTTGTACAGGGACCCGAACACTGAAGCTTTCTTT; CDR3 protein: CASSLYRDPNTEAFF
clone size: few; D gene: TRBD1; J gene: TRBJ2-5; V gene: TRBV7-2; CDR3 DNA: TGTGCCAGCAGCTTAGTGGGACAGGGTGCGGAGACCCAGTACTTC; CDR3 protein: CASSLVGQGAETQYF
clone size: NA; D gene: TRBD1; J gene: TRBJ2-3; V gene: TRBV20-1; CDR3 DNA: TGCAGCGCAAGGGACAGCGGCCCCACAGATACGCAGTATTTT; CDR3 protein: CSARDSGPTDTQYF
clone size: NA; D gene: NA; J gene: TRBJ2-1; V gene: TRBV6-1; CDR3 DNA: TGTGCCAGCTCTTCGTTCGCAGGGAATGAGCAGTTCTTC; CDR3 protein: CASSSFAGNEQFF
clone size: few; D gene: NA; J gene: TRBJ2-1; V gene: TRBV4-3; CDR3 DNA: TGCGCCAGCAGCCAAGATTTATCAGCTGCTTTAGAGCAGTTCTTC; CDR3 protein: CASSQDLSAALEQFF
clone size: NA; D gene: NA; J gene: TRBJ2-7; V gene: TRBV10-3; CDR3 DNA: TGTGCCATCAGTGCGAGGCTAGAGGCCTACAAGCAGTACTTC; CDR3 protein: CAISARLEAYKQYF
clone size: NA; D gene: NA; J gene: TRBJ1-2; V gene: TRBV6-1; CDR3 DNA: TGTGCCAGCAGTGAAGGTGGCGGAAACTATGGCTACACCTTC; CDR3 protein: CASSEGGGNYGYTF
clone size: NA; D gene: NA; J gene: TRBJ1-1; V gene: TRBV6-5; CDR3 DNA: TGTGCCAGCAGTTACGAAACACAGGGGAACACTGAAGCTTTCTTT; CDR3 protein: CASSYETQGNTEAFF
clone size: NA; D gene: NA; J gene: TRBJ1-3; V gene: TRBV11-2; CDR3 DNA: TGTGCCAGCAGCTTCCTCTGGGGAAACACCATATATTTT; CDR3 protein: CASSFLWGNTIYF
clone size: NA; D gene: NA; J gene: TRBJ1-1; V gene: TRBV7-9; CDR3 DNA: TGTGCCAGCAGCTTACGAAATGGTGAAGCTTTCTTT; CDR3 protein: CASSLRNGEAFF
clone size: once; D gene: NA; J gene: TRBJ1-2; V gene: TRBV29-1; CDR3 DNA: TGCAGCGTTGCAGGGGACTCGGTCTATGGCTACACCTTC; CDR3 protein: CSVAGDSVYGYTF
clone size: few; D gene: TRBD1; J gene: TRBJ2-1; V gene: TRBV12-5; CDR3 DNA: TGTGCTAGTGGTTTGGTACCGGGACAGGAGCAGTTCTTC; CDR3 protein: CASGLVPGQEQFF
clone size: NA; D gene: TRBD1; J gene: TRBJ1-2; V gene: TRBV12-3/TRBV12-4; CDR3 DNA: TGTGCCAGCAGGTTTGGGTCAGGGGGTGGCTACACCTTC; CDR3 protein: CASRFGSGGGYTF
clone size: NA; D gene: NA; J gene: TRBJ1-5; V gene: TRBV20-1; CDR3 DNA: TGCAGTGCTAGTGGGGGCGGGGCTAGCAATCAGCCCCAGCATTTT; CDR3 protein: CSASGGGASNQPQHF
clone size: NA; D gene: NA; J gene: TRBJ1-2; V gene: TRBV30; CDR3 DNA: TGTGCCTGGAGGTCCGAGGGGGATGGCTACACCTTC; CDR3 protein: CAWRSEGDGYTF
clone size: few; D gene: NA; J gene: TRBJ2-1; V gene: TRBV20-1; CDR3 DNA: TGCAGTGCTCTTATCGGAGGGGAGACCCAGTTCTTC; CDR3 protein: CSALIGGETQFF
clone size: NA; D gene: TRBD2; J gene: TRBJ2-3; V gene: TRBV24-1; CDR3 DNA: TGTGCCACCAGTGATTGGACTAGCGGGAGGCCAGATACGCAGTATTTT; CDR3 protein: CATSDWTSGRPDTQYF